A selection of T cell receptor beta chains follows, all from one sample in a study of blood T cell repertoires in COVID-19. TCRdb's table, derived via immunoSEQ multiplex PCR, lists solely in-frame clones and lacks some. The repertoire has 60,000 to 80,000 clones, approximately 78% of them found once; the top ten carry approximately 3.5%. Specimen: PBMCs or T cells enriched from blood (not recorded which). The receptors shown here come from a woman between 40 and 50 years old with acute COVID-19. The CDR3 runs from the conserved cysteine through the conserved F or W. A D gene is named only where the DNA matches it firmly. Part of the rows lack a size; the others show once, few, many or a class for expanded clones.

V gene,J gene,D gene,clone size,CDR3 DNA,CDR3 protein
TRBV7-6,TRBJ1-3,-,-,TGTGCCAGCAGCCCCGGAGGGGCGCACTTGGCTGGAAACACCATATATTTT,CASSPGGAHLAGNTIYF
TRBV21-1,TRBJ1-1,-,-,TGTGCCAGCAGCAATAAGAACACTGAAGCTTTCTTT,CASSNKNTEAFF
TRBV5-4,TRBJ2-4,TRBD1,-,TGTGCCAGCAGCTTGGGAGGGGGCAACATTCAGTACTTC,CASSLGGGNIQYF
TRBV4-2,TRBJ2-1,TRBD2,-,TGTGCCAGCAGCCAAGAAACGGGGGGGTCCTACAATGAGCAGTTCTTC,CASSQETGGSYNEQFF
TRBV28,TRBJ2-5,-,-,TGTGCCAGCAGCAAACGGGACTTCACGGAGACCCAGTACTTC,CASSKRDFTETQYF
TRBV5-6,TRBJ2-4,-,-,TGTGCCAGCAGCTTGCTTGCGGGCGACAAAAACATTCAGTACTTC,CASSLLAGDKNIQYF
TRBV28,TRBJ1-2,-,-,TGTGCCACCACCGGTCTGGGGCGGAATGGCTACACCTTC,CATTGLGRNGYTF
TRBV5-8,TRBJ1-2,TRBD1,few,TGTGCCAGCAGCTTGGAAGGGGGCTCCTTCTATGGCTACACCTTC,CASSLEGGSFYGYTF
TRBV7-8,TRBJ1-3,-,-,TGTGCCAGCAGCTCCGGCGGTCGAAACTCTGGAAACACCATATATTTT,CASSSGGRNSGNTIYF
TRBV2,TRBJ2-1,-,-,TGTGCCAGCAGTTTGACTAGAGCTGGTAATGAGCAGTTCTTC,CASSLTRAGNEQFF
TRBV6-4,TRBJ1-3,-,-,TGTGCCAGCAGTGTTGATAGTAGGGAGTGGGGCTCTGGAAACACCATATATTTT,CASSVDSREWGSGNTIYF
TRBV10-3,TRBJ2-7,-,-,TGTGCCATCAGAGATACTACTAGGCCCAAAGTTTCAGAGCAGTACTTC,CAIRDTTRPKVSEQYF
TRBV6-2/TRBV6-3,TRBJ2-1,TRBD2,-,TGTGCCAGCAGTTACGGGAGGGGTCTGGCGGGATTATACAATGAGCAGTTCTTC,CASSYGRGLAGLYNEQFF
TRBV6-2/TRBV6-3,TRBJ2-2,TRBD2,medium-sized,TGTGCCAGCAGTCGACTAGCGGGAGGCACCGGGGAGCTGTTTTTT,CASSRLAGGTGELFF
TRBV19,TRBJ1-4,-,-,TGTGCCAGTAGATTGGACAGAGCAACTAATGAAAAACTGTTTTTT,CASRLDRATNEKLFF
TRBV6-5,TRBJ1-5,-,-,TGTGCCAGCAGTTCCGGGGGAGGCAATCAGCCCCAGCATTTT,CASSSGGGNQPQHF
TRBV15,TRBJ1-4,-,-,TGTGCCACCAGCAGAGCCGACAGGACTAATGAAAAACTGTTTTTT,CATSRADRTNEKLFF
TRBV5-3,TRBJ1-1,-,-,TGTGCCAGAAGCTTGGAGCAGGGTAGATTCACTGAAGCTTTCTTT,CARSLEQGRFTEAFF
TRBV27,TRBJ2-3,-,-,TGTGCCAGCAGTCCCAACACAGATACGCAGTATTTT,CASSPNTDTQYF
TRBV7-9,TRBJ2-2,-,-,TGTGCCAGCAGCTTCGGCACCGGGGAGCTGTTTTTT,CASSFGTGELFF
TRBV7-2,TRBJ1-1,-,-,TGTGCCAGCAGCTTTCTCACTGAAGCTTTCTTT,CASSFLTEAFF
TRBV9,TRBJ1-4,-,-,TGTGCCAGCAGCGTAGGGGCAGGCTTGGAAAAACTGTTTTTT,CASSVGAGLEKLFF
TRBV5-1,TRBJ2-5,-,-,TGCGCCAGCAGCTTGGGCAGGGAACAAGAGACCCAGTACTTC,CASSLGREQETQYF
TRBV28,TRBJ1-5,-,-,TGTGCCAGCAGTTTACGCAGAAACAATCAGCCCCAGCATTTT,CASSLRRNNQPQHF
TRBV18,TRBJ2-7,TRBD1,-,TGTGCCAGCGGGGACAGAGCCTCCTACGAGCAGTACTTC,CASGDRASYEQYF
TRBV28,TRBJ2-2,TRBD1,-,TGTGCCAGCAGCCCCCCCGGACAGGGGAACACCGGGGAGCTGTTTTTT,CASSPPGQGNTGELFF
TRBV12-5,TRBJ2-2,TRBD1,-,TGTGCTAGTGGTTCGGGACAGGTAGGGACCGGGGAGCTGTTTTTT,CASGSGQVGTGELFF
TRBV28,TRBJ1-2,-,-,TGTGCCAGCAGTATACCCTCCCCCGGGGTTGATGGCTACACCTTC,CASSIPSPGVDGYTF
TRBV7-9,TRBJ2-1,TRBD2,-,TGTGCCAGCAGCCCACGACTAGCGGGAGGCAATGAGCAGTTCTTC,CASSPRLAGGNEQFF
TRBV28,TRBJ2-6,TRBD1,-,TGTGCCAGCAGTGCGCATGGACAGGGGGCGCTAGGGGCCAACGTCCTGACTTTC,CASSAHGQGALGANVLTF
TRBV19,TRBJ2-1,TRBD2,-,TGTGCCAGTGGTCTAGCGGGAGCGTCCTACAATGAGCAGTTCTTC,CASGLAGASYNEQFF
TRBV4-1,TRBJ1-1,-,-,TGCGCCAGCAGCCAAGCGGTGCCAAGGAACACTGAAGCTTTCTTT,CASSQAVPRNTEAFF
TRBV7-6,TRBJ2-5,TRBD1,-,TGTGCCAGCAGCCCCGGACAGGGGGCGGGAGAGACCCAGTACTTC,CASSPGQGAGETQYF
TRBV10-3,TRBJ2-7,TRBD1,-,TGTGCCATCAGGAAGGGACAGAGCTCCTACGAGCAGTACTTC,CAIRKGQSSYEQYF
TRBV5-1,TRBJ1-2,TRBD1,-,TGCGCCAGCAGCTTGGGGGGGACAGACATGGCTAACTATGGCTACACCTTC,CASSLGGTDMANYGYTF
TRBV6-1,TRBJ1-1,-,-,TGTGCCAGCAGTGAAGCTCCCCAGGGTTTTTCTGGAACTGAAGCTTTCTTT,CASSEAPQGFSGTEAFF
TRBV6-4,TRBJ2-1,TRBD2,-,TGTGCCAGCAGCGTCGGGACTAGCGGGATGAGTGAGCAGTTCTTC,CASSVGTSGMSEQFF
TRBV12-3/TRBV12-4,TRBJ1-5,TRBD1,once,TGTGCCAGCAGGAAGACAGGGAATCAGCCCCAGCATTTT,CASRKTGNQPQHF
TRBV5-1,TRBJ2-5,-,-,TGCGCCAGCAGCTCTCTTGGGTGGAGGGCAGAGACCCAGTACTTC,CASSSLGWRAETQYF
TRBV28,TRBJ1-5,-,-,TGTGCCAGCAGTATCCCGGGCGGGGACAATCAGCCCCAGCATTTT,CASSIPGGDNQPQHF
TRBV5-6,TRBJ2-5,TRBD2,-,TGTGCCAGCAGCTTTGGACTAGCGGCTAAAGAGACCCAGTACTTC,CASSFGLAAKETQYF
TRBV20-1,TRBJ2-5,TRBD2,few,TGCAGTGCTAGTTTACTAGCGGCAGGGGTCAGAGAGACCCAGTACTTC,CSASLLAAGVRETQYF
TRBV4-2,TRBJ2-5,TRBD2,few,TGTGCCAGCAGCGGATCGGGACTAGGGAGAAGAGAGACCCAGTACTTC,CASSGSGLGRRETQYF
TRBV11-3,TRBJ1-1,TRBD1,few,TGTGCCAGCAGCCCAAAACAGGGGCACACTGAAGCTTTCTTT,CASSPKQGHTEAFF
TRBV11-3,TRBJ1-1,-,-,TGTGCCAGCAGCTTAGGGCCCGGCAGGGGCACTGAAGCTTTCTTT,CASSLGPGRGTEAFF
TRBV2,TRBJ2-7,-,few,TGTGCCAGCACTCGAGAAACCTACGAGCAGTACTTC,CASTRETYEQYF
TRBV5-1,TRBJ2-5,-,-,TGCGCCAGCAGCTTGGGACAGGGAGGACGAGAGACCCAGTACTTC,CASSLGQGGRETQYF
TRBV6-1,TRBJ1-5,-,-,TGTGCCAGCAGTGATCGGCAGGGTCTGGGGGGGCCCCAGCATTTT,CASSDRQGLGGPQHF
TRBV5-4,TRBJ2-3,TRBD2,-,TGTGCCAGCAGGTCGGGACTAATCTCCACAGATACGCAGTATTTT,CASRSGLISTDTQYF
TRBV5-1,TRBJ1-5,TRBD1,-,TGCGCCAGCAGCTTAACGACAGGGAGAAGTCAGCCCCAGCATTTT,CASSLTTGRSQPQHF
TRBV29-1,TRBJ2-7,TRBD2,-,TGCAGCGTTGAGGCTAGCGGGAGATACGAGCAGTACTTC,CSVEASGRYEQYF
TRBV4-2,TRBJ1-3,-,-,TGTGCCAGCAGCCAAGATGCCGCTGCTGACTCAAACACCATATATTTT,CASSQDAAADSNTIYF
TRBV28,TRBJ1-5,-,few,TGTGCCAGCAGTGCACAGGGTCACGTTCAGCCCCAGCATTTT,CASSAQGHVQPQHF
TRBV5-1,TRBJ2-2,-,-,TGCGCCAGCTCCGGTTTCACCGGGGAGCTGTTTTTT,CASSGFTGELFF
TRBV19,TRBJ1-2,-,-,TGTGCCAGTAGTACGAGGGACTCATCCGCACGGTGGGGCTACACCTTC,CASSTRDSSARWGYTF
TRBV12-5,TRBJ1-1,-,-,TGTGCTAGTGGTTGGTCCAGGGGAACTGAAGCTTTCTTT,CASGWSRGTEAFF
TRBV28,TRBJ2-1,TRBD1,-,TGTGCCAGCAGTTTATTGGTTTTAAGGACAGGGAGATTGAATGAGCAGTTCTTC,CASSLLVLRTGRLNEQFF